Reported below is one TCR beta chain. Its antigen is as yet unknown. The data stem from a study of T cell responses to AZD1222 COVID-19 vaccine. The germline V gene encodes CDR1 SEHNR and CDR2 FQNEAQ (reference sequence). The CDR3 covers 14 residues. Trimming took 5 bases from V and 4 from J, leaving 14 bases between them. TCRdb's table, derived via immunoSEQ multiplex PCR, lists solely in-frame clones and lacks some. The data contain about 170,000 clones, around 94% of them seen just once; the ten biggest clones take up about 2.5%. The study's findings and limits: Samples come after the peak T cell response, not at day 14. Close to half of all spike-specific TCRs reportedly target regions of the variants that are unmutated.

The sample in question was peripheral blood, obtained on day 0 of AZD1222 vaccination. This clonotype was sampled from an adult in good health. The chain carries TRBV7-9 and TRBJ2-5, with a possible D match to TRBD2 (5 bases). The DNA for the CDR3 is TGTGCCAGCAGCCCCAGCCGGGAAATAGAGACCCAGTACTTC. Amino acids: CASSPSREIETQYF.